Shown below are 10 T cell receptor beta chains from a single sample sequenced in a study of blood T cell repertoires in COVID-19. The repertoire was sequenced with immunoSEQ multiplex PCR; TCRdb's copy has only in-frame clones and lacks some. The sample shows about 260,000 clones, about 87% of them seen only once. Sequencing was performed on peripheral blood. These receptors all stem from a woman aged 60-75 years with COVID-19, enrolled during active disease.

This clone occurred a few times. The rearrangement uses TRBV18 and TRBJ2-7, with TRBD1 identical over 9 bases. The CDR3 runs 15 residues. Germline V gives CDR1 KGHSH, CDR2 LQKENI. The V segment lost 6 bases and the J segment 0 bases; nucleotides outside the gene matches: 6. In nucleotides, the CDR3 is TGTGCCAGCTCGAAAGACAGGGGGAGCTCCTACGAGCAGTACTTC. It specifies CASSKDRGSSYEQYF.

V gene TRBV30 combines with J gene TRBJ2-7; 7 bases fit TRBD1. V lost 7 bases and J lost 6; bases outside the gene matches: 15. The CDR3 totals 14 residues. Looked up from germline, CDR1 is GTSNPN and CDR2 is SVGIG (reference sequence). Here the CDR3 DNA reads TGTGCCTCCCACTACGCACAGGGGCCGGGCGAGCAGTACTTC. It is translated as CASHYAQGPGEQYF.

J is TRBJ1-1 and V is TRBV18; 7 nucleotides align to TRBD1. After removal of 6 bases from V and 2 bases from J, the junction contained 6 bases not matched to a gene. Germline CDR1 KGHSH, CDR2 LQKENI. This CDR3 comprises 14 residues. The CDR3, as DNA: TGTGCCAGCTCTCCTACAGGGGCTAACACTGAAGCTTTCTTT. It encodes CASSPTGANTEAFF.

The chain recombines TRBV24-1 with TRBJ2-1; 7 bases are shared with TRBD1. The CDR3 is made up of 12 amino acids. The germline gives CDR1 KGHDR, CDR2 SFDVKD. V was pared by 12 bases and J by 5 bases, with 6 bases of the junction left unmatched. CDR3 protein: CAARDRNNEQFF. In DNA form, the CDR3 reads TGTGCCGCGAGGGACAGAAACAATGAGCAGTTCTTC.

This chain joins TRBV5-1 and TRBJ2-1; 7 positions agree with TRBD2. Trimming at V came to 0 bases and at J to 3 bases, leaving 3 bases not matched to a gene. Germline V gene sequence: CDR1 SGHRS, CDR2 YFSETQ. The CDR3 totals 15 residues. DNA for the CDR3: TGCGCCAGCAGCTTGGTTAGCGGGCTCTACAATGAGCAGTTCTTC. The encoded protein is CASSLVSGLYNEQFF.

The chain employs TRBV23-1 and TRBJ2-7; TRBD2 aligns across 9 bases. TRBV23-1 is assigned to the ORF class and has an uncertain function. The CDR3 contains 15 residues. Trimming cost V 2 bases and J 2 bases; bases outside gene matches: 4. The CDR3 DNA follows: TGCGCCAGCAGTCAAAGAGCGGGAGGCCCCTACGAGCAGTACTTC. Translated, it gives CASSQRAGGPYEQYF.

The chain is built from TRBV6-5 and TRBJ2-3, with 7 nucleotides matching TRBD2. CDR1 is MNHEY, CDR2 SVGAGI, per germline. The CDR3 consists of 15 residues. V was pared by 6 bases and J by 0 bases, with 6 bases of the junction left unmatched. In DNA form, the CDR3 reads TGTGCCAGCAGGGCTAGCGGAGCTAGCACAGATACGCAGTATTTT. The encoded protein is CASRASGASTDTQYF.

In DNA form, the CDR3 reads TGTGCCAGCAGTACCCACCCCCTCGTTACTAATCAGCCCCAGCATTTT. Translating it yields CASSTHPLVTNQPQHF. The chain couples TRBV28 to TRBJ1-5; unclear D gene. The germline V gene has CDR1 MDHEN and CDR2 SYDVKM. V dropped 5 bases and J dropped 4 bases, with 18 bases sitting between them. The CDR3 totals 16 residues.

The chain links TRBV24-1 to TRBJ1-2, with D uncertain. This CDR3 contains 13 residues. In germline, CDR1 is KGHDR, CDR2 SFDVKD. V was cut by 3 bases and J by 4 bases, with 8 bases left in between. The DNA for the CDR3 is TGTGCCACCAGTGATCCCCACAGCTATGGCTACACCTTC. Encoded protein: CATSDPHSYGYTF.

The J gene is TRBJ2-7, the V gene TRBV6-6; D not certain. CDR1 is MNHNY and CDR2 is SVGAGI in the germline V gene (reference sequence). CDR3 size: 13 residues. The germline V and J ends were trimmed by 6 bases and 6 bases, with 15 bases remaining between them. CDR3 in amino acids: CASSYRIASEQYF. The DNA for the CDR3 is TGTGCCAGCAGCTATAGGATAGCTTCCGAGCAGTACTTC.